This TCR beta chain appears in the sequencing data of a study of blood T cell repertoires in COVID-19. Libraries were prepared by immunoSEQ multiplex PCR; TCRdb keeps only in-frame clonotypes and omits some of them. The sample shows around 300,000 clones, 80% to 90% of them seen only once. In this sample, this clone turned up once. V was trimmed by 3 bases and J by 0 bases, leaving 15 bases between them. Germline CDR1 reads KGHSH; CDR2 reads LQKENI. CDR3 size: 18 residues. The sequence was obtained from a woman aged 70 to 79 with acute or convalescent COVID-19. The specimen was peripheral blood. This chain links TRBV18 with TRBJ2-6; tentative D call: TRBD1 (6 bases). The DNA for the CDR3 is TGTGCCAGCTCACCTGCGGACAGAATTATCTCTGGGGCCAACGTCCTGACTTTC. Translated: CASSPADRIISGANVLTF. The full variable domain, its missing parts supplied by reference TRBV18 and TRBJ2-6, is NAGVMQNPRHLVRRRGQEARLRCSPMKGHSHVYWYRQLPEEGLKFMVYLQKENIIDESGMPKERFSAEFPKEGPSILRIQQVVRGDSAAYFCASSPADRIISGANVLTFGAGSRLTVL.